A single TCR beta chain is shown here with its context. The sample comes from a study of response to subunit inactivated influenza vaccine. Using its own MiXCR run on the RT-PCR reads, TCRdb lists one record per CDR3 protein. In the table there are approximately 500,000 distinct CDR3 sequences, roughly 25% of which are singletons. V lost 1 base to trimming and J lost 4 bases, with 15 bases between them. This CDR3 has 15 amino acids. Germline loops: CDR1 DFQATT, CDR2 SNEGSKA (reference sequence). The data were also submitted as part of a second study, on T cells expressing NK-cell markers. That study reports: UMIs accompanied the 5'RACE template switching by which TCR beta cDNA was made. Within the sequenced cohort of eight donors, seven exhibited HCMV seropositivity and one was seronegative. CD8+ T cells in more than five donors included dominant NKG2C+ clonotypes at roughly 1.0-7.0%.

The input for sequencing was CD4+ T cells sorted from PBMCs, taken 11 to 12 days after vaccination. This sequence was found in a man in his fifties or sixties who received an inactivated influenza vaccine. V is TRBV20-1 and J is TRBJ2-3; D unresolved. CDR3 residues: CSARAPRPRADTQYF. The CDR3 DNA reads TGCAGTGCTAGAGCCCCGAGGCCCCGGGCAGATACGCAGTATTTT.